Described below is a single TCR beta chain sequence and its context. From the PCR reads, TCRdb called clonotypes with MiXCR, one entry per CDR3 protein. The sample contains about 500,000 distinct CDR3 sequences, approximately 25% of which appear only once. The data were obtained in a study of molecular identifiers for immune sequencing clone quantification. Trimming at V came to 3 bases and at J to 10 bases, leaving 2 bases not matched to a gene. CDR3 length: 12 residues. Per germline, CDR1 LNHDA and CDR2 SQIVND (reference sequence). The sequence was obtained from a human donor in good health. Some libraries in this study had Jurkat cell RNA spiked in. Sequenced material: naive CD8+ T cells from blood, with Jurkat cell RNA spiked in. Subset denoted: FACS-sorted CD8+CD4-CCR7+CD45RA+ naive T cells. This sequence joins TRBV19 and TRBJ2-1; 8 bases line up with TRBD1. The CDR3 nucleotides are TGTGCCAGTAGTATCAGGGGGCGGGAGCAGTTCTTC. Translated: CASSIRGREQFF.